The subject of this entry is one T cell receptor beta chain. The entry originates in a study of blood T cell repertoires in COVID-19. Study-level information: Researchers got acute and convalescent COVID-19 samples from the United States, Italy and Spain.

V was clipped by 1 base and J by 5 bases, with 8 bases between them. CDR3 length: 13 residues. CDR1 and CDR2 from the germline V gene are GTSNPN and SVGIG (reference sequence). Methods used by the authors: Counts of nucleated cells, estimated from reference gene primer amplification, were obtained. Measured with immunoSEQ multiplex PCR; TCRdb has only the in-frame clones, and not every one. From that table come the V and J calls and clone size; the DNA was used to work out D and trimming. Of roughly 30,000 clones in the sample, roughly nine tenths were seen once. The specimen was peripheral blood. The source of this sequence is a man older than 75 with acute or convalescent COVID-19. The chain employs TRBV30 and TRBJ2-2, with D tentatively TRBD1 (6 bases). The CDR3 DNA follows: TGTGCCTGGAGTGGGCAGGGGACCGGGGAGCTGTTTTTT. It yields the protein CAWSGQGTGELFF.